This T cell receptor beta chain was captured in a study of T cells expressing NK-cell markers. Study-level background: Seven HCMV-seropositive donors and one seronegative donor made up the eight sequenced donors.

A note on this clonotype: Its target is unknown.

Findings and caveats of the study: CD8+ T cells in more than five donors included dominant NKG2C+ clonotypes at about 1.0-8%.

TCRdb processed the 5' RACE reads again and assigns one entry to each CDR3 protein, with no DNA. Recorded for this sample: 500,000 or so distinct CDR3 sequences. Germline values: CDR1 SGHAT, CDR2 FQNNGV. The CDR3 runs 17 residues. Sequencing used blood T cells: a sorted CD56 or NKG2C T cell subset, CD4+ or CD8+ T cells, or bulk PBMC T cells (not recorded which). The sequence was collected from a man between 18 and 35 years old in good health. The chain is built from TRBV11-2 and TRBJ2-7; TCRdb gives TRBD1 as the D gene, but with no DNA this cannot be confirmed. The CDR3: CASSQPTGGPGSYEQYF.